This passage covers 3 T cell receptor beta chains from one sample sequenced in a study of Ad26.COV2.S vaccination and SARS-CoV-2 variants. Assay used: immunoSEQ multiplex PCR; TCRdb lists only in-frame clones, some missing. This repertoire shows about 680,000 clones, more than 80% found once; its top ten account for roughly 1.5%. Described treatment: about 20 received Ad26.COV2.S at low or high dose, single or two shots; about 5 received placebo; per-sample allocation not given. Sample collection was performed on day 63 after the first vaccine or placebo injection. The input for sequencing was peripheral blood, taken in a trial of Ad26.COV2.S vaccine versus placebo. The receptors here all came from a person between 18 and 60 years old who received the Ad26.COV2.S COVID-19 vaccine or a placebo.

V and J are TRBV19 and TRBJ2-7; D might be TRBD1 or TRBD2, each matching 5 bases. Trimming shortened V by 3 bases and J by 4 bases, and 19 bases separated the two germline ends. Germline-derived CDR1 and CDR2 are LNHDA and SQIVND (reference sequence). This CDR3 spans 16 amino acids. The CDR3, as DNA: TGTGCCAGTAGTATCGACCGGGACCAAGCTCGATACGAGCAGTACTTC. Protein sequence: CASSIDRDQARYEQYF.

J is TRBJ2-7 and V is TRBV5-4; D not resolved. V lost 4 bases and J 2 bases, leaving 4 bases between the germline ends. Germline V gene data show CDR1 as SGHNT and CDR2 as YYREEE (reference sequence). The CDR3 sequence is 11 residues long. Here the CDR3 reads CASSGPYEQYF. CDR3 in DNA: TGTGCCAGCAGCGGACCCTACGAGCAGTACTTC.

This chain links TRBV30 with TRBJ1-6, with 9 positions matching TRBD1. Trimming removed 4 bases from V and 4 bases from J; junction bases left unmatched: 5. This CDR3 has 15 amino acids. CDR1 GTSNPN and CDR2 SVGIG come from the germline V gene (reference sequence). The DNA for the CDR3 is TGTGCCTGGAATGGACAGGGGATATATAATTCACCCCTCCACTTT. As protein: CAWNGQGIYNSPLHF. Based on the CDR3 plus reference TRBV30 and TRBJ1-6, the full variable domain is SQTIHQWPATLVQPVGSPLSLECTVEGTSNPNLYWYRQAAGRGLQLLFYSVGIGQISSEVPQNLSASRPQDRQFILSSKKLLLSDSGFYLCAWNGQGIYNSPLHFGNGTRLTVT.